Included here is one T cell receptor (beta chain) sequence, with context. This clonotype was picked up a small number of times. Which antigen it targets is not known. It has no much larger one-base neighbor in the sample; base qualities were not kept. Reading from cysteine to phenylalanine, the CDR3 counts 13 amino acids. Only CDR3 DNA remains: 39 bases, in frame from the first base. Trimming leaves V shorter by 4 bases and J shorter by 8 bases, with the junction holding 3 bases beyond the gene matches. CDR1 SGHTA and CDR2 FQGNSA were looked up in the germline V gene. RNA was extracted with the RNeasy kit and roughly 0.5 to 1 ug was reverse transcribed using random hexamers. The immunoSEQ multiplex PCR assay, which covers 54 Vbeta and 13 Jbeta segments, was used to amplify TCR beta CDR3 regions. PCR amplification bias was corrected by using a synthetic template baseline for primer optimization and computational correction. The authors' pipeline ran thus. Reads were annotated to V, D and J genes according to IMGT and were analyzed with immunoSEQ Analyzer, with only productive sequences retained. To calculate clonality, Shannon entropy was normalized by log2 of the number of productive unique sequences and then subtracted from one. For each patient and control, public and private clones were evaluated within the 100 most prevalent clones. Susac-specific clones were defined as absent from healthy and MS cohorts, some 1,000 published viral clones and other ImmuneACCESS disease sequences. TCRdb reanalyzed the raw reads on its own, using fastp at Q25 for trimming and MiXCR for clone calling, and kept in-frame beta chains. Each entry is one CDR3 protein sequence, shown with its most common DNA and genes. The V and J calls, along with clone size, are taken from TCRdb and not from the paper's own processing. Here the sample has some 160,000 distinct CDR3 sequences; approximately 94% occur a single time. The biggest ten clones account for approximately 0.11% of the sample.

These data are taken from a study of CD8 T cells in Susac syndrome (dated by TCRdb to between 2018 and 2020). For context, the study as a whole: Of the Susac syndrome patients who were sequenced, over five had clinically active disease and roughly eight were in clinical remission. At blood withdrawal, Susac syndrome patients were therapy-naive, treated with corticosteroids (with IVIg additionally given to some), or treated with IVIg alone. The study used repertoire sequencing to test whether antigen drove CD8+ T cell activation and differentiation in Susac syndrome. What the research found in general, with its limitations: In the CD4+ T cell repertoire of Susac syndrome patients, clonal expansion was not detected. The TCR sequencing and HLA analysis was acknowledged to have included a relatively small number of individuals.

Peripheral blood CD8+ and CD4+ T cells from healthy donors, Susac syndrome patients and multiple sclerosis patients were profiled using high-throughput TCR beta sequencing. The Susac syndrome patients fulfilled recently defined diagnostic criteria for definite or probable disease. Bulk CD8+ and CD4+ T cells were purified magnetically by negative isolation, whereas CD8+ TEMRA cells were enriched by FACS. Blood was drawn into EDTA tubes, processed within 24 hours, and PBMCs were isolated by density gradient centrifugation. PBMCs intended for TCR sequencing were frozen in liquid nitrogen and were later thawed in a 37 degrees C water bath. Purity of sorted or isolated CD4+, CD8+ and CD8+ TEMRA cells was at least 90%.

The rearrangement joined TRBV7-2 to TRBJ2-1; 9 central nucleotides agree with TRBD1. Sequencing input: CD4+ T cells from PBMCs. This clonotype was obtained from a human donor with Susac syndrome. The CDR3 region has the sequence CASSWDRDHEQFF. The sequenced DNA: TGTGCCAGCAGCTGGGACAGGGACCATGAGCAGTTCTTC. The CDR3 plus the reference TRBV7-2 and TRBJ2-1 genes for the other parts give the full variable domain: GAGVSQSPSNKVTEKGKDVELRCDPISGHTALYWYRQSLGQGLEFLIYFQGNSAPDKSGLPSDRFSAERTGGSVSTLTIQRTQQEDSAVYLCASSWDRDHEQFFGPGTRLTVL.